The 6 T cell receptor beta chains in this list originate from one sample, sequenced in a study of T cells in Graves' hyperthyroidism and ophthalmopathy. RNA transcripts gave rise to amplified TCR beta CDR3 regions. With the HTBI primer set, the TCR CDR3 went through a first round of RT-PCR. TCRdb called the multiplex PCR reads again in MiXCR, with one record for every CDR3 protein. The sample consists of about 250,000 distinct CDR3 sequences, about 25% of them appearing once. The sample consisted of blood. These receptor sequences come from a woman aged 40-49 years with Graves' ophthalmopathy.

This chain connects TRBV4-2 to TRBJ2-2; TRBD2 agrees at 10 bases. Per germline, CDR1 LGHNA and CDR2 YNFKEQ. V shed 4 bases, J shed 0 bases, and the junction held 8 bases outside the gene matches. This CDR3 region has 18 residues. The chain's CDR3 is CASSLLPLAGANTGELFF. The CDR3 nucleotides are TGTGCCAGCAGCCTTCTCCCCCTAGCGGGAGCGAACACCGGGGAGCTGTTTTTT.

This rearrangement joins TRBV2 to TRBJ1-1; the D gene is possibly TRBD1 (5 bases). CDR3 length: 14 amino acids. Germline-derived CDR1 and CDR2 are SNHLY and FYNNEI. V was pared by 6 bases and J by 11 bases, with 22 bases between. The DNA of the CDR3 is TGTGCCAGCAGGGACCCCAATGGCAGGGTAGCGGCTTTCTTT. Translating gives CASRDPNGRVAAFF.

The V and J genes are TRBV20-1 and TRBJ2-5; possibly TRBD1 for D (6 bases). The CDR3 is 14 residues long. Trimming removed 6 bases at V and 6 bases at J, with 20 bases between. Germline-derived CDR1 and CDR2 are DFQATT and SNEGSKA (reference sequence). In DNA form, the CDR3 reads TGCAGTGCACCGGCACAGACAGGAGGCAAGACCCAGTACTTC. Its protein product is CSAPAQTGGKTQYF.

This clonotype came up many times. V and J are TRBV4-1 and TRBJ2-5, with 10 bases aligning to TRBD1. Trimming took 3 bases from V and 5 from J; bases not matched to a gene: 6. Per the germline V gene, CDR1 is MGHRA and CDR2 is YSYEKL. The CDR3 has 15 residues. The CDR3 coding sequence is TGCGCCAGCAGCCAGGAAGACAGGGGGCTGGAGACCCAGTACTTC. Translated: CASSQEDRGLETQYF.

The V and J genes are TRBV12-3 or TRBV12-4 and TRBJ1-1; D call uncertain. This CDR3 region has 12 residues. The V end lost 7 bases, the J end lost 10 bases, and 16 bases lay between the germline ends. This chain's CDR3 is CASTPGLGLAFF. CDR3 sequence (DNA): TGTGCCAGCACCCCGGGCCTCGGGTTAGCTTTCTTT.

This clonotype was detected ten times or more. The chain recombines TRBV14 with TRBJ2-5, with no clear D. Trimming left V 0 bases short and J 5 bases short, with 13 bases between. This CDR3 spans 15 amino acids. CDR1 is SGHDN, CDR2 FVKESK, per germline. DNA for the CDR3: TGTGCCAGCAGCCAAGATTGGGAACCAAGGGAGACCCAGTACTTC. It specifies CASSQDWEPRETQYF.